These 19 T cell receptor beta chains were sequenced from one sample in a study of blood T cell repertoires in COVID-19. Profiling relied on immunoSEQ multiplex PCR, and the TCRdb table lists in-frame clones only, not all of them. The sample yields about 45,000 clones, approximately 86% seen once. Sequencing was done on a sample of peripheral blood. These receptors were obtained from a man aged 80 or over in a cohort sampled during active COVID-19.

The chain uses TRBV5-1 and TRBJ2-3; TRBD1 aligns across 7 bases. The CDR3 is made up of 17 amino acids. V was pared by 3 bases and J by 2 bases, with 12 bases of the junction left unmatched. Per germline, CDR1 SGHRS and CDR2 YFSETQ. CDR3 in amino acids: CASSSAPGQPFTDTQYF. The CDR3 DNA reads TGCGCCAGCAGCTCGGCCCCGGGACAGCCGTTCACAGATACGCAGTATTTT.

The CDR3 DNA follows: TGTGCCAGCAGCCAAGGGTGGAGCCGGGCTGAAGCTTTCTTT. The encoded protein is CASSQGWSRAEAFF. The chain carries TRBV3-1 (or the pseudogene TRBV3-2) and TRBJ1-1, with no clear D. Trimming removed 1 base at V and 6 bases at J, with 12 bases between. The CDR3 runs to 14 residues. Germline CDR1 reads LGHDT; CDR2 reads YNNKEL (reference sequence).

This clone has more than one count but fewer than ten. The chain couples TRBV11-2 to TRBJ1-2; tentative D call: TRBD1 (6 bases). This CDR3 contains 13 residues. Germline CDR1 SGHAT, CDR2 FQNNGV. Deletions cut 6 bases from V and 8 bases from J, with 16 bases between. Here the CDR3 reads CASSRTSGAGYTF. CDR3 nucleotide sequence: TGTGCCAGCAGTCGAACCTCAGGGGCGGGCTACACCTTC. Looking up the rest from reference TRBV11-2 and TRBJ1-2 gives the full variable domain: EAGVAQSPRYKIIEKRQSVAFWCNPISGHATLYWYQQILGQGPKLLIQFQNNGVVDDSQLPKDRFSAERLKGVDSTLKIQPAKLEDSAVYLCASSRTSGAGYTFGSGTRLTVV.

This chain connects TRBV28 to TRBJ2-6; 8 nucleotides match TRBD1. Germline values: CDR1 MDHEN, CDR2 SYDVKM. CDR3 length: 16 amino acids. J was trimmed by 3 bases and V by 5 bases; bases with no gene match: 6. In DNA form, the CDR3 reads TGTGCCAGCAGTCTGGGACAGGCTTATGGGGCCAACGTCCTGACTTTC. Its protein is CASSLGQAYGANVLTF.

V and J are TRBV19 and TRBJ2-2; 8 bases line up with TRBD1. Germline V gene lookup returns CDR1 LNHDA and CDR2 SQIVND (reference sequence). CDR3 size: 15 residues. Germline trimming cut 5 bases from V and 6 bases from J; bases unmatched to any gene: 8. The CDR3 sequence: CASSPWTGPAGELFF. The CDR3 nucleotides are TGTGCCAGTAGTCCCTGGACAGGGCCCGCCGGGGAGCTGTTTTTT.

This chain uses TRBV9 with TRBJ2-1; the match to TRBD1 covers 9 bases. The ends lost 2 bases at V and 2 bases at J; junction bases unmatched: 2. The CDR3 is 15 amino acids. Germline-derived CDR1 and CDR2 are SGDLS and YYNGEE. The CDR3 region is CASSVGQGTYNEQFF. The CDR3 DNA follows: TGTGCCAGCAGCGTGGGACAGGGAACCTACAATGAGCAGTTCTTC.

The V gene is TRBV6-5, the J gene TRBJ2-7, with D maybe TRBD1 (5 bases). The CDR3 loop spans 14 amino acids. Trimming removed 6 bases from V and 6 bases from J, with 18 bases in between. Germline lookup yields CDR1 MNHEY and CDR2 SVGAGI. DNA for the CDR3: TGTGCCAGCAGGCAGGGTTTGGCTTTGGTCGAGCAGTACTTC. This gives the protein CASRQGLALVEQYF.

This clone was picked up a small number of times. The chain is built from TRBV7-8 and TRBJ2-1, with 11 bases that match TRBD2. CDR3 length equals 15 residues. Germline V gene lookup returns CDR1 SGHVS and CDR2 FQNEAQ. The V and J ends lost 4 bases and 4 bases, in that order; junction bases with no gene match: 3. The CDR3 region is CASSSTSGTYNEQFF. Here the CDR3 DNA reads TGTGCCAGCAGCTCGACTAGCGGGACATACAATGAGCAGTTCTTC.

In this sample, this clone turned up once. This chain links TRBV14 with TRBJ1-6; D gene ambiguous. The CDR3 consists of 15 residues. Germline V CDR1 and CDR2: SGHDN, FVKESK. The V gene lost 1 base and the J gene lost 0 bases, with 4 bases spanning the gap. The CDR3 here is CASSQVSSYNSPLHF. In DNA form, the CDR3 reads TGTGCCAGCAGCCAAGTTAGCTCCTATAATTCACCCCTCCACTTT.

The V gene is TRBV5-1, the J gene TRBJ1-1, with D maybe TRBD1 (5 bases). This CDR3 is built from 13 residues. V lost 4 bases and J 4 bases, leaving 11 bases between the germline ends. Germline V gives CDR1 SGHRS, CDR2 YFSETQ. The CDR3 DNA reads TGCGCCAGCAGCGGGGGGGTAGGCACTGAAGCTTTCTTT. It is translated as CASSGGVGTEAFF.

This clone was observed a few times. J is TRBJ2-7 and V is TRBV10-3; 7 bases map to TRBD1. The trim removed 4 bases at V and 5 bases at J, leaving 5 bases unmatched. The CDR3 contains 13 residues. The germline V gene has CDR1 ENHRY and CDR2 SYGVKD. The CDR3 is CAISGGQKNEQYF. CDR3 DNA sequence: TGTGCCATCAGTGGGGGACAGAAAAACGAGCAGTACTTC.

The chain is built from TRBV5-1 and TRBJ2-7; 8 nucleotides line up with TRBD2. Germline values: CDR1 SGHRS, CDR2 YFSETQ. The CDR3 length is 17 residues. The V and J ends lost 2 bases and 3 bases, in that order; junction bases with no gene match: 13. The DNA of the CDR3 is TGCGCCAGCAGCTTTCTCTTAAGTCAAGCGGGAGACTACGAGCAGTACTTC. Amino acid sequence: CASSFLLSQAGDYEQYF.

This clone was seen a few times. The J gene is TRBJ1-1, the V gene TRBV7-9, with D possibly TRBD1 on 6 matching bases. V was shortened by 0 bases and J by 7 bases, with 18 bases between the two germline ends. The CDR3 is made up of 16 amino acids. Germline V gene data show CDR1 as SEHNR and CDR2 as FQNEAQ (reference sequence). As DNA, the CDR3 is TGTGCCAGCAGCTTAGCGCGGCCAGGGGATAATAATGAAGCTTTCTTT. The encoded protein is CASSLARPGDNNEAFF.

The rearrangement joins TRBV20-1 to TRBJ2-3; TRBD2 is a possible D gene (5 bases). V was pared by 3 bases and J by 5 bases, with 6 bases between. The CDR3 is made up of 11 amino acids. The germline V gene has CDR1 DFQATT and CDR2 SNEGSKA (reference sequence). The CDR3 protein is CSASGLDTQYF. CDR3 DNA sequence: TGCAGTGCTAGCGGACTAGATACGCAGTATTTT.

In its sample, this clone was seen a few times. The DNA of the CDR3 is TGTGCCAGCAGCTTAAGCCAGGGGGCACAGGACTATGGCTACACCTTC. This translates into CASSLSQGAQDYGYTF. V usage is TRBV7-2 and J usage is TRBJ1-2; 8 bases line up with TRBD1. The CDR3 contains 16 residues. CDR1 and CDR2 from the germline V gene are SGHTA and FQGNSA. V was clipped by 2 bases and J by 3 bases; unmatched bases: 8.

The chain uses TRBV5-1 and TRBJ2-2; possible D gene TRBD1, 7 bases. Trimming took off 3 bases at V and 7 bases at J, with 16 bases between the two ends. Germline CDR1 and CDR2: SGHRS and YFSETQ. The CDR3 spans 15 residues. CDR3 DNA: TGCGCCAGCAGCTGGGACAGCCCGCGGGACGGGGAGCTGTTTTTT. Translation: CASSWDSPRDGELFF.

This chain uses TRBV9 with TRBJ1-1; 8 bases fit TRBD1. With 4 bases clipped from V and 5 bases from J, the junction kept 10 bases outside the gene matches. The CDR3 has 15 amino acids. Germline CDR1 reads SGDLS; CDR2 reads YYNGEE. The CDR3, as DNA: TGTGCCAGCAGCTCACAAGGACAGGGTGTAACTGAAGCTTTCTTT. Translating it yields CASSSQGQGVTEAFF.

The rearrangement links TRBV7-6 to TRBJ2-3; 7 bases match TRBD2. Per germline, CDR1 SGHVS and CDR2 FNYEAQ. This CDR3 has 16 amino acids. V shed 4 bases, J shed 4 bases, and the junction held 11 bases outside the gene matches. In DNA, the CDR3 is TGTGCCAGCAGCTCTCATCGTGGGGGGGACGCAGATACGCAGTATTTT. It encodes CASSSHRGGDADTQYF.

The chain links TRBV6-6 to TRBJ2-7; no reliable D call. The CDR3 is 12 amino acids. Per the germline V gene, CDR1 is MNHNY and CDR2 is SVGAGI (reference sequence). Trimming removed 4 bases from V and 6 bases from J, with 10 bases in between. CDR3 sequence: CASSSQISEQYF. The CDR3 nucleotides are TGTGCCAGCAGTTCCCAAATTTCCGAGCAGTACTTC.